A selection of T cell receptor beta chains follows, all from one sample in a study of blood T cell repertoires in COVID-19. Measured with immunoSEQ multiplex PCR; TCRdb has only the in-frame clones, and not every one. The sample carries about 190,000 clones, roughly four fifths recorded once. Material: peripheral blood. These receptors all come from a woman in her thirties or forties with acute or convalescent COVID-19. Both conserved end residues are part of each CDR3. D genes are given only for firm matches. Part of the rows lack a size; the others show once, few, many or a class for expanded clones.

-,15,TRBJ1-5,TRBD1,TRBV28,TGTGCCAGCAGTCAGAGACAGGGAGGAAATCAGCCCCAGCATTTT,CASSQRQGGNQPQHF
-,13,TRBJ2-5,-,TRBV30,TGTGCCTGGAGTCGGGACTTAAAAGAGACCCAGTACTTC,CAWSRDLKETQYF
-,13,TRBJ2-7,TRBD1,TRBV19,TGTGCCAGTAGCCGGGGGACAGGGGACGAGCAGTACTTC,CASSRGTGDEQYF
-,12,TRBJ1-2,-,TRBV27,TGTGCCAGCAGCGCGGGGACCAGTGGCTACACCTTC,CASSAGTSGYTF
-,15,TRBJ2-7,TRBD1,TRBV18,TGTGCCAGCTCACCACAGGGGACAGGGGTCCACGAGCAGTACTTC,CASSPQGTGVHEQYF
-,13,TRBJ2-2,-,TRBV7-2,TGTGCCGGGGGGGCAGTCAACACCGGGGAGCTGTTTTTT,CAGGAVNTGELFF
once,12,TRBJ1-1,-,TRBV20-1,TGCAGTGCTAGTTACATGAACACTGAAGCTTTCTTT,CSASYMNTEAFF
-,19,TRBJ2-7,TRBD1,TRBV28,TGTGCCAGCAGGTCCCCTTCCCGCAACCACAGGGGAAGAAACTACGAGCAGTACTTC,CASRSPSRNHRGRNYEQYF
few,14,TRBJ1-2,TRBD1,TRBV25-1,TGTGCCAGCAAACCGGGACAGGGGACCTATGGCTACACCTTC,CASKPGQGTYGYTF
-,14,TRBJ1-3,-,TRBV5-1,TGCGCCAGCAGCCCTGGGGGCAACGAAAACACCATATATTTT,CASSPGGNENTIYF
-,15,TRBJ2-7,TRBD1,TRBV6-5,TGTGCCAGCAGTTACGGGACAGGGCTTCCCTACGAGCAGTACTTC,CASSYGTGLPYEQYF
-,18,TRBJ1-6,-,TRBV14,TGTGCCAGCAGCCAAGACCCTATGGGCAGACCCTATAATTCACCCCTCCACTTT,CASSQDPMGRPYNSPLHF
few,13,TRBJ2-1,TRBD2,TRBV9,TGTGCCACATCACCAAATAGCGGGATCGAGCAGTTCTTC,CATSPNSGIEQFF
-,13,TRBJ1-3,-,TRBV6-5,TGTGCCAGCAGTTACTCCGTTGGAAACACCATATATTTT,CASSYSVGNTIYF
once,13,TRBJ1-5,TRBD1,TRBV15,TGTGCCACCAGCCAGGGGGCTTATCAGCCCCAGCATTTT,CATSQGAYQPQHF
-,11,TRBJ1-2,-,TRBV28,TGTGCCGCCCTCGCCGGCTATGGCTACACCTTC,CAALAGYGYTF
few,13,TRBJ1-1,-,TRBV10-3,TGTGCCACCAACCCTCAGGGTGGCACTGAAGCTTTCTTT,CATNPQGGTEAFF
-,14,TRBJ1-1,TRBD1,TRBV5-6,TGTGCCAGCAGCTCCCGGGACAGACAATTCGAAGCTTTCTTT,CASSSRDRQFEAFF
-,14,TRBJ1-5,-,TRBV6-5,TGTGCCAGTACCTGGGCAGCCTCCAATCAGCCCCAGCATTTT,CASTWAASNQPQHF
-,16,TRBJ2-1,TRBD2,TRBV28,TGTGCCAGCAGTCCCTATAGCGGGGACACCTACAATGAGCAGTTCTTC,CASSPYSGDTYNEQFF
-,17,TRBJ1-5,TRBD1,TRBV5-5,TGTGCCAGCAGCGCGTCGGGACAGCGACTTAGCAATCAGCCCCAGCATTTT,CASSASGQRLSNQPQHF
-,14,TRBJ2-7,-,TRBV4-1,TGCGCCAGCAGCCAAGAGGCGGCAGAGTACGAGCAGTACTTC,CASSQEAAEYEQYF
-,14,TRBJ1-1,TRBD1,TRBV7-9,TGTGCCAGCAGCTGGACAGGGGGTAACACTGAAGCTTTCTTT,CASSWTGGNTEAFF
-,15,TRBJ1-4,-,TRBV9,TGTGCCAGCAGCGTAGGCGGGCAGTTTAATGAAAAACTGTTTTTT,CASSVGGQFNEKLFF
-,15,TRBJ2-6,TRBD2,TRBV6-2/TRBV6-3,TGTGCCAGCAGTAGACTAGCATCTGGGGCCAACGTCCTGACTTTC,CASSRLASGANVLTF
-,17,TRBJ1-3,-,TRBV29-1,TGCAGCGTTGAAGGGGCCGGCAGGCCCTGCTCTGGAAACACCATATATTTT,CSVEGAGRPCSGNTIYF
-,13,TRBJ1-5,TRBD1,TRBV29-1,TGCAGCGTTCTGGACAGGGAGGGTCAGCCCCAGCATTTT,CSVLDREGQPQHF
-,14,TRBJ2-2,TRBD1,TRBV27,TGTGCCAGCCGAGGGACAGCTTCCACCGGGGAGCTGTTTTTT,CASRGTASTGELFF
-,15,TRBJ2-3,TRBD2,TRBV10-1,TGCGCCAGCAGTGAGTCGGGACTAGCCACAGATACGCAGTATTTT,CASSESGLATDTQYF
few,15,TRBJ1-1,-,TRBV2,TGTGCCAGCAGAACCCAGGGACTCCTGAACACTGAAGCTTTCTTT,CASRTQGLLNTEAFF
-,15,TRBJ2-2,TRBD2,TRBV2,TGTGCCAGCATTACTAGCGGGGGGAACACCGGGGAGCTGTTTTTT,CASITSGGNTGELFF
-,15,TRBJ2-3,TRBD2,TRBV19,TGTGCCAGTAGTAGGTCCGGGAGGAGCTCAGATACGCAGTATTTT,CASSRSGRSSDTQYF
-,10,TRBJ1-2,-,TRBV29-1,TGCAGCGGCGACGCGGATGGCTACACCTTC,CSGDADGYTF
once,17,TRBJ2-2,-,TRBV30,TGTGCCTGGAGTGTAGGCTACTACGCCTACCAAACCGGGGAGCTGTTTTTT,CAWSVGYYAYQTGELFF
-,14,TRBJ2-5,-,TRBV27,TGTGCCAGCAGTTTAGCCCGCTATAAAGAGACCCAGTACTTC,CASSLARYKETQYF
-,16,TRBJ1-5,-,TRBV6-5,TGTGCCAGCAGTTATGGTGGGTCCGGGGGCAATCAGCCCCAGCATTTT,CASSYGGSGGNQPQHF
-,15,TRBJ2-1,TRBD2,TRBV7-2,TGTGCCAGCAGCTACAGCGGGAGGACCAACAATGAGCAGTTCTTC,CASSYSGRTNNEQFF
-,16,TRBJ2-4,TRBD2,TRBV5-6,TGTGCCAGCAGCTTGCTTGATGGGAGGGCCTCAAACATTCAGTACTTC,CASSLLDGRASNIQYF
-,11,TRBJ2-7,-,TRBV4-1,TGCGCCAGCAGCCAAGGACCGGAGCGGTACTTC,CASSQGPERYF
few,16,TRBJ2-3,TRBD2,TRBV5-1,TGCGCCAGCAGCTCGGGGGGACTAGCGGGAGCAGATACGCAGTATTTT,CASSSGGLAGADTQYF
-,13,TRBJ1-1,-,TRBV30,TGTGCCTGGAGTGTACGAGGGGGACCGGGAGCTTTCTTT,CAWSVRGGPGAFF
few,15,TRBJ1-5,TRBD1,TRBV4-2,TGTGCCAGCAGCCAGGGGACAGGGGTGGATCAGCCCCAGCATTTT,CASSQGTGVDQPQHF
-,15,TRBJ2-1,-,TRBV7-9,TGTGCCAGCTGCGAGGGACTCCCTCCCTACAATGAGCAGTTCTTC,CASCEGLPPYNEQFF
once,14,TRBJ1-1,TRBD1,TRBV29-1,TGCAGCGTCAGACAGGGGGCTGGAAACACTGAAGCTTTCTTT,CSVRQGAGNTEAFF
few,13,TRBJ1-1,-,TRBV24-1,TGTGCCACCGGAGACGTGGGGAACACTGAAGCTTTCTTT,CATGDVGNTEAFF
once,15,TRBJ2-2,-,TRBV7-8,TGTGCCAGCAGCTTCTACATGACTAACGGCGGGGAGCTGTTTTTT,CASSFYMTNGGELFF
-,16,TRBJ1-5,-,TRBV28,TGTGCCAGCAGTTTTCTAGGGGAAGGGAGCAATCAGCCCCAGCATTTT,CASSFLGEGSNQPQHF
-,13,TRBJ1-1,TRBD1,TRBV12-3/TRBV12-4,TGTGCCAGCGGAGGACAGGTGAACACTGAAGCTTTCTTT,CASGGQVNTEAFF
-,13,TRBJ1-5,-,TRBV29-1,TGCAGCGCCGGAGGGCATCGCAATCAGCCCCAGCATTTT,CSAGGHRNQPQHF
once,13,TRBJ2-1,-,TRBV19,TGTGCCAGTAGTAGCAGGAACTACAATGAGCAGTTCTTC,CASSSRNYNEQFF
-,15,TRBJ2-2,TRBD2,TRBV5-5,TGTGCCAGCAGTTGGGACTACGGTTTCCCCGGGGAGCTGTTTTTT,CASSWDYGFPGELFF